Listed here are 20 T cell receptor beta chains from one sample, sequenced in a study of T cell responses to AZD1222 COVID-19 vaccine. Libraries were prepared by immunoSEQ multiplex PCR; TCRdb keeps only in-frame clonotypes and omits some of them. The sample records roughly 85,000 clones, about 86% being singletons. The input for sequencing was peripheral blood, taken on day 0 of AZD1222 vaccination. The source of these receptors is an adult in good health.

The CDR3 region has the DNA TGTGCCAGCAGCGTAGATCCAGGACTAGCTTTAAATGAGCAGTTCTTC. Its protein product is CASSVDPGLALNEQFF. The chain couples TRBV9 to TRBJ2-1, with TRBD2 identical over 8 bases. With 0 bases clipped from V and 7 bases from J, the junction kept 9 bases outside the gene matches. This CDR3 region has 16 residues. Germline assignment: CDR1 SGDLS and CDR2 YYNGEE.

This clone was seen a single time. The junction and the germline gene differ at one end; a read error may be behind it. This chain joins TRBV11-1 and TRBJ2-7, with 7 bases lining up with TRBD2. Looked up from germline, CDR1 is SGHAT and CDR2 is FQDESV (reference sequence). This CDR3 is built from 14 residues. As DNA, the CDR3 is TGTGCCAGCAACTTAGTTCGGGGAGGGACCGGGCAGTACTTC. Its translation is CASNLVRGGTGQYF.

This chain links TRBV19 with TRBJ1-5; a weak D match, TRBD1 (5 bases). From germline, CDR1 is LNHDA and CDR2 SQIVND (reference sequence). Trimming removed 5 bases from V and 7 bases from J, with 12 bases in between. This CDR3 region has 13 residues. The CDR3: CASSGGEQQPQHF. As DNA, the CDR3 is TGTGCCAGTAGTGGGGGGGAACAGCAGCCCCAGCATTTT.

The chain joins TRBV10-2 to TRBJ1-2, with 8 positions matching TRBD1. The CDR3 contains 12 residues. With 4 bases clipped from V and 9 bases from J, the junction kept 4 bases outside the gene matches. Germline CDR1 and CDR2: WSHSY and SAAADI. The CDR3 protein is CASSVQGVSYTF. CDR3 in DNA: TGCGCCAGCAGTGTACAGGGGGTTAGCTACACCTTC.

The chain has TRBV7-2 and TRBJ1-5; TRBD1 is a possible D gene (6 bases). Trimming left V 5 bases short and J 0 bases short, with 17 bases between. CDR1 SGHTA and CDR2 FQGNSA come from the germline V gene. This CDR3 comprises 17 residues. The DNA for the CDR3 is TGTGCCAGCAGCATCTCCGGGACACTTTATAGCAATCAGCCCCAGCATTTT. Protein product: CASSISGTLYSNQPQHF.

J is TRBJ1-1 and V is TRBV27, with 7 bases matching TRBD1. Germline V CDR1 and CDR2: MNHEY, SMNVEV (reference sequence). CDR3 length: 14 amino acids. Trimming at V came to 8 bases and at J to 5 bases, leaving 11 bases not matched to a gene. The CDR3 loop is CASSSDRVGTEAFF. CDR3 nucleotides: TGTGCCAGCTCGTCCGACAGGGTTGGGACTGAAGCTTTCTTT.

The chain joins TRBV29-1 to TRBJ1-1, with unresolved D. CDR3 size: 10 residues. CDR1 is SQVTM and CDR2 is ANQGSEA in the germline V gene. V lost 5 bases and J lost 4, with 5 bases in between. The CDR3 DNA is TGCAGCGTTATAGGCACTGAAGCTTTCTTT. Amino acids: CSVIGTEAFF.

The CDR3 region has the DNA TGCGCCAGCAGCCACACGGGACTAGCGGTGCAAGAGACCCAGTACTTC. This translates into CASSHTGLAVQETQYF. The chain couples TRBV4-1 to TRBJ2-5, with TRBD2 identical over 11 bases. Germline loops: CDR1 MGHRA, CDR2 YSYEKL. There are 16 residues in the CDR3. J gave up 2 bases and V 3 bases, and 5 bases lay outside the gene matches.

V usage is TRBV4-3 and J usage is TRBJ2-7; 9 nucleotides match TRBD2. V was clipped by 2 bases and J by 2 bases; unmatched bases: 4. The CDR3 is made up of 15 amino acids. The germline gives CDR1 LGHNA, CDR2 YSLEER. Here the CDR3 reads CASSQIAGVAYEQYF. CDR3 in DNA: TGCGCCAGCAGCCAAATAGCGGGAGTCGCCTACGAGCAGTACTTC.

This clone was counted only a few times. J is TRBJ1-5 and V is TRBV30; D remains unclear. V lost 2 bases, J lost 3 bases, and 8 bases lay in between. Per the germline V gene, CDR1 is GTSNPN and CDR2 is SVGIG (reference sequence). The CDR3 contains 13 residues. CDR3 in DNA: TGTGCCTGGAGTACCGGGTACAATCAGCCCCAGCATTTT. Amino acids: CAWSTGYNQPQHF.

The rearrangement uses TRBV6-5 and TRBJ2-7, with 11 bases that match TRBD1. The CDR3 has 14 residues. Trimming removed 0 bases from V and 6 bases from J; junction bases left unmatched: 1. Germline CDR1 and CDR2: MNHEY and SVGAGI. The CDR3 here is CASSYSDRGREQYF. The CDR3 coding sequence is TGTGCCAGCAGTTACTCGGACAGGGGGCGCGAGCAGTACTTC.

This clone was counted between two and nine times. The V call is TRBV6-5, the J call TRBJ2-3, with D perhaps matching TRBD1 or TRBD2 (5 bases each). Trimming took 2 bases from V and 4 from J, leaving 13 bases between them. This CDR3 contains 15 residues. Germline values: CDR1 MNHEY, CDR2 SVGAGI. The CDR3 is CASSYAGTGADTQYF. The CDR3 nucleotides are TGTGCCAGCAGTTACGCAGGGACCGGGGCAGATACGCAGTATTTT.

The chain joins TRBV6-5 to TRBJ1-4; 7 bases are shared with TRBD1. This CDR3 has 15 amino acids. V dropped 6 bases and J dropped 8; count of bases not matched to a gene: 12. Germline values: CDR1 MNHEY, CDR2 SVGAGI. CDR3 protein: CASRNGQATAEKLFF. The CDR3 coding sequence is TGTGCCAGCAGGAACGGACAGGCCACGGCGGAAAAACTGTTTTTT.

This clone has more than one count but fewer than ten. The chain links TRBV28 to TRBJ1-6; 9 nucleotides match TRBD1. The germline V gene encodes CDR1 MDHEN and CDR2 SYDVKM. This CDR3 contains 14 residues. The V and J ends lost 3 bases and 9 bases, in that order; junction bases with no gene match: 3. The CDR3 DNA reads as TGTGCCAGCAGTTTCCGGGACAGGGCTTCACCCCTCCACTTT. Translating gives CASSFRDRASPLHF. Complete variable domain (other parts from reference TRBV28 and TRBJ1-6): DVKVTQSSRYLVKRTGEKVFLECVQDMDHENMFWYRQDPGLGLRLIYFSYDVKMKEKGDIPEGYSVSREKKERFSLILESASTNQTSMYLCASSFRDRASPLHFGNGTRLTVT.

The chain uses TRBV28 and TRBJ1-4; 9 bases are a match to TRBD1. The CDR3 consists of 15 residues. With 5 bases clipped from V and 8 bases from J, the junction kept 9 bases outside the gene matches. Germline CDR1 and CDR2: MDHEN and SYDVKM. The CDR3 loop is CASSAPGQGREKLFF. The DNA of the CDR3 is TGTGCCAGCAGTGCCCCGGGACAGGGTAGGGAAAAACTGTTTTTT.

V and J are TRBV10-3 and TRBJ2-7; 7 bases map to TRBD1. The CDR3 runs 14 residues. Germline trimming cut 8 bases from V and 1 base from J; bases unmatched to any gene: 8. The germline V gene encodes CDR1 ENHRY and CDR2 SYGVKD. Here the CDR3 DNA reads TGTGCCATCCGCACGACAGGGTGGTCCTACGAGCAGTACTTC. Amino acid sequence: CAIRTTGWSYEQYF.

This chain uses TRBV29-1 with TRBJ1-1; 10 nucleotides match TRBD1. This CDR3 has 13 amino acids. Germline V gene sequence: CDR1 SQVTM, CDR2 ANQGSEA. V lost 6 bases, J lost 13 bases, and 14 bases stayed unmatched. In DNA, the CDR3 is TGCAGCGTAGTGATGGACAGGGGGAATTTCGATTTCTTT. This codes for CSVVMDRGNFDFF.

This clone was counted between two and nine times. The chain employs TRBV19 and TRBJ2-1, with 8 bases that match TRBD2. Germline lookup yields CDR1 LNHDA and CDR2 SQIVND (reference sequence). The CDR3 has 16 amino acids. With 4 bases clipped from V and 8 bases from J, the junction kept 13 bases outside the gene matches. The CDR3 is CASSNPGGALVYEQFF. As DNA, the CDR3 is TGTGCCAGTAGTAACCCCGGGGGGGCCCTTGTGTATGAGCAGTTCTTC.

Remarks on this clone: The same CDR3 can be traced to other DNA sequences in this sample. The chain recombines TRBV5-1 with TRBJ2-3, with 9 bases matching TRBD2. CDR1 and CDR2 (germline): SGHRS, YFSETQ. Trimming took 0 bases from V and 0 from J; bases not matched to a gene: 2. The CDR3 has 16 residues. CDR3 sequence (DNA): TGCGCCAGCAGCTTGGCACTAGCGGGTAGCACAGATACGCAGTATTTT. This codes for CASSLALAGSTDTQYF.

The V gene is TRBV3-1 (or the pseudogene TRBV3-2), the J gene TRBJ2-1; 11 bases agree with TRBD2. The CDR3 has 17 amino acids. From germline, CDR1 is LGHDT and CDR2 YNNKEL (reference sequence). V shed 3 bases, J shed 7 bases, and the junction held 11 bases outside the gene matches. In DNA, the CDR3 is TGTGCCAGCAGCCACCTAGGGACTAGCGGAGATATAAATGAGCAGTTCTTC. Amino acids: CASSHLGTSGDINEQFF.